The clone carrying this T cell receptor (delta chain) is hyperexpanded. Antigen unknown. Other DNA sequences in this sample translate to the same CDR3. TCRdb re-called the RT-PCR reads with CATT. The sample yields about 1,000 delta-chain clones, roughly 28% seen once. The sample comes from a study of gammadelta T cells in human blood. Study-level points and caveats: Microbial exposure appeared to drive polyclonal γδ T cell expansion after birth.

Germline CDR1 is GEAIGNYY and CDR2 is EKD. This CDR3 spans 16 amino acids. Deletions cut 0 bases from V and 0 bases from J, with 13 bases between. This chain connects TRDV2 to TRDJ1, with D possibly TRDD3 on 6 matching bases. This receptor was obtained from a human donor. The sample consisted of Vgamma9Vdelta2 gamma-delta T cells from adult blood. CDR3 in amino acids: CACDTVGGTYTDKLIF. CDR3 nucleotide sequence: TGTGCCTGTGACACCGTAGGGGGGACCTACACCGATAAACTCATCTTT.